This T cell receptor (beta chain) was captured in a study of low-dose radiotherapy and immunotherapy resistance in tumors. Over around 19 PCR cycles, TCRs were amplified from a constant-region primer and V-primer adapter. TCRdb independently ran MiXCR on the reads; one entry per CDR3 protein. The data show some 45,000 distinct CDR3 sequences, 12% seen once. The V gene lost 1 base and the J gene lost 4 bases, with 4 bases spanning the gap. The CDR3 sequence is 12 residues long. Germline-derived CDR1 and CDR2 are SNHLY and FYNNEI. This clonotype was found many times. Time point described: before trial treatment.

The sequenced sample was PBMCs, obtained before treatment. This TCR derives from a female donor with ovarian cancer. The gene calls are TRBV2 and TRBJ2-5, with unresolved D. CDR3 bases: TGTGCCAGCAGTGAAGACGGAGAGACCCAGTACTTC. It specifies CASSEDGETQYF.